Reported below is one T cell receptor (beta chain). This sample is part of a study of blood T cell repertoires in COVID-19. Looked up from germline, CDR1 is WSHSY and CDR2 is SAAADI. The CDR3 runs 13 residues. Trimming shortened V by 3 bases and J by 2 bases, and 6 bases separated the two germline ends. Per the study methods: Reference gene primer amplification gave nucleated cell count estimates. Repertoires were generated with immunoSEQ multiplex PCR, while TCRdb's copy carries only in-frame clones and drops some. V, J and clone size are those of that table, while D and trimming were read from the DNA. Of 150,000 to 200,000 clones in the sample, 70% to 85% are singletons; the top ten hold around 15%. The study drew participants aged about 18 to 95 years from some 25 US areas.

The V and J genes are TRBV10-2 and TRBJ2-3; the D is unclear. The sequenced sample consisted of PBMCs or T cells enriched from blood (not recorded which). This clonotype originated in a woman in her forties or fifties who had recovered from COVID-19. The CDR3 is CASSEPDTDTQYF. The CDR3 coding sequence is TGCGCCAGCAGTGAACCAGACACAGATACGCAGTATTTT.